The clone carrying this TCR beta chain has more than one count but fewer than ten. This entry comes from a study of blood T cell repertoires in COVID-19. Study-wide background: Acute-phase and convalescent COVID-19 samples originated in the United States, Italy and Spain. T cells, B-cell-depleted T cells, or PBMCs provided the cDNA or gDNA that served as material.

Seattle's enrolled individuals joined amid active infection and were then monitored longitudinally. Original methodology: Estimates of nucleated cell counts were drawn from the amplification of reference gene primers. Sequencing was performed with immunoSEQ multiplex PCR; in TCRdb, only in-frame clones are kept and a portion is missing. V, J and clone size derive from that table, while D and trimming were established from the DNA sequence. The sample carries some 140,000 clones, 83% recorded once. Sequenced input: peripheral blood. The TCR originated in a woman aged 55 to 70 with COVID-19, enrolled during active disease.

The CDR3 DNA reads as TGTGCCAGCTCCCCAAAAGAGGGTGGCTACACCTTC. Residues: CASSPKEGGYTF. The V and J genes are TRBV18 and TRBJ1-2; no firm D call. V lost 6 bases and J lost 7, with 12 bases in between. Germline CDR1 KGHSH, CDR2 LQKENI. The length of the CDR3 is 12 residues. Together with reference TRBV18 and TRBJ1-2, the CDR3 gives the full variable domain: NAGVMQNPRHLVRRRGQEARLRCSPMKGHSHVYWYRQLPEEGLKFMVYLQKENIIDESGMPKERFSAEFPKEGPSILRIQQVVRGDSAAYFCASSPKEGGYTFGSGTRLTVV.